The present TCR beta chain was sequenced within a study of OX40 agonist ivuxolimab in advanced cancers. As for the study in general: Ivuxolimab is an agonistic anti-OX40 (CD134) antibody, and patients were treated with it. Partial responses occurred in three patients (one hepatocellular carcinoma, two cutaneous melanoma). Notes on the study in general: Dose levels from 0.1 to 3.0 mg/kg saw CD4+ and CD8+ blood T cells expand clonally by week 6. Near-lowest levels of clonal expansion characterized partial responders at 0.1-3.0 mg/kg.

Note on this clone: As yet, its antigen is unknown.

Some clones are missing from TCRdb's copy, which holds only in-frame ones; the method was immunoSEQ multiplex PCR. The table includes tens of thousands of clones, approximately 82% detected once. Per the germline V gene, CDR1 is SQVTM and CDR2 is ANQGSEA. The CDR3 length is 11 residues. V was clipped by 6 bases and J by 1 base, with 6 bases between them. The sample here was CD4+ or CD8+ T cells sorted from blood, taken in a trial of the OX40 agonist ivuxolimab. This receptor was obtained from an adult with an advanced solid tumor such as melanoma, head and neck, liver or kidney cancer. The J gene is TRBJ2-5, the V gene TRBV29-1; D not resolved. The CDR3 DNA sequence: TGCAGCGTGTCAGGCCAAGAGACCCAGTACTTC. It codes for CSVSGQETQYF.